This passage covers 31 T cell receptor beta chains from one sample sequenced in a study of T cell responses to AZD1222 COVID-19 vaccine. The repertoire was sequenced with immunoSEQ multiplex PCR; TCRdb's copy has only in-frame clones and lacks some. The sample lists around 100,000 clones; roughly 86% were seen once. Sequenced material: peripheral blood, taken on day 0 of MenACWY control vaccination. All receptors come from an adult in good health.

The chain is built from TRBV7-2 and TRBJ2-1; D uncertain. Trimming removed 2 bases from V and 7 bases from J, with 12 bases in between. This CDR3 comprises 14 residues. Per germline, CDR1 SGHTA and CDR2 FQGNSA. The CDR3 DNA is TGTGCCAGCAGCTTACTAGGTCCCTTTAATGAGCAGTTCTTC. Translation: CASSLLGPFNEQFF.

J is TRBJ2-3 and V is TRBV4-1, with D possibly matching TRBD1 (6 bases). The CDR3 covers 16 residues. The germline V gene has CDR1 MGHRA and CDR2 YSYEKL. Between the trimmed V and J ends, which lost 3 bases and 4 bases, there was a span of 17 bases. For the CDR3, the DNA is TGCGCCAGCAGCCAGACCAGGGGTGGTGCGGCAGATACGCAGTATTTT. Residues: CASSQTRGGAADTQYF.

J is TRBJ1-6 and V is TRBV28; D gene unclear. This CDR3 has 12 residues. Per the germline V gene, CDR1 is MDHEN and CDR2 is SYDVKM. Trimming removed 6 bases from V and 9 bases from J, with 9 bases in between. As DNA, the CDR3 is TGTGCCAGCAGCCGCGACCTTTCACCCCTCCACTTT. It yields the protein CASSRDLSPLHF.

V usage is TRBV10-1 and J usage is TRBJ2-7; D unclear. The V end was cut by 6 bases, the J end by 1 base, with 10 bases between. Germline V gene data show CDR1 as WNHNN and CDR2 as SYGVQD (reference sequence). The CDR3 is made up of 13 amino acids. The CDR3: CASSAGLSYEQYF. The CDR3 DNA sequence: TGCGCCAGCAGCGCAGGTTTGTCCTACGAGCAGTACTTC.

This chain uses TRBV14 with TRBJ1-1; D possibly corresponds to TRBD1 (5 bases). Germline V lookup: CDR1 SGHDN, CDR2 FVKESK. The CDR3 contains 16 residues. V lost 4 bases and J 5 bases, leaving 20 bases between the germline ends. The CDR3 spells CASSRRERGRLTEAFF. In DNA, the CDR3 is TGTGCCAGCAGCCGGAGGGAAAGGGGACGGTTGACTGAAGCTTTCTTT.

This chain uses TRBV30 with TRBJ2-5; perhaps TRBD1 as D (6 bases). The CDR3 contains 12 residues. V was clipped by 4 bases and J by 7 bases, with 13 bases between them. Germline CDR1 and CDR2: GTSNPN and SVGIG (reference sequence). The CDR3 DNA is TGTGCCTGGACTACACAGGGTGGGACCCAGTACTTC. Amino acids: CAWTTQGGTQYF. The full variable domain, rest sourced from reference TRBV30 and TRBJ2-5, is SQTIHQWPATLVQPVGSPLSLECTVEGTSNPNLYWYRQAAGRGLQLLFYSVGIGQISSEVPQNLSASRPQDRQFILSSKKLLLSDSGFYLCAWTTQGGTQYFGPGTRLLVL.

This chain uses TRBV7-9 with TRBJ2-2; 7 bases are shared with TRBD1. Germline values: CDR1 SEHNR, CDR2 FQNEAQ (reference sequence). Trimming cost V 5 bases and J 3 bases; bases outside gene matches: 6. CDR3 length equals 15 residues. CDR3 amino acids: CASSPRGQDTGELFF. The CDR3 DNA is TGTGCCAGCAGCCCTAGGGGGCAGGACACCGGGGAGCTGTTTTTT.

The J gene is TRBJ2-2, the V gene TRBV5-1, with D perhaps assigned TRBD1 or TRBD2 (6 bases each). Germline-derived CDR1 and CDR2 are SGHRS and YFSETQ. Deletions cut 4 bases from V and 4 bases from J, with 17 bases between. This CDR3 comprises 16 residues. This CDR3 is CASSPGAGVFTGELFF. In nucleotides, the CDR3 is TGCGCCAGCAGCCCGGGGGCCGGGGTGTTCACCGGGGAGCTGTTTTTT.

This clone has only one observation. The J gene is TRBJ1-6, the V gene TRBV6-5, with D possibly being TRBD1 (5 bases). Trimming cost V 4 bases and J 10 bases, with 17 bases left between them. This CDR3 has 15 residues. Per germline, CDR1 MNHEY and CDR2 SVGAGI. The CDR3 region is CASSSSTQGGSPLHF. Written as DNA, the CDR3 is TGTGCCAGCAGTTCCTCCACCCAGGGAGGATCACCCCTCCACTTT.

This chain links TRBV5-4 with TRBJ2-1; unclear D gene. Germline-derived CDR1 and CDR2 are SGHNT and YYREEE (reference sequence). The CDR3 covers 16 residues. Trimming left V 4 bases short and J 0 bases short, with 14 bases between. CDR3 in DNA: TGTGCCAGCAGCCTGGGGATGAGTAGCTCCTACAATGAGCAGTTCTTC. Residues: CASSLGMSSSYNEQFF. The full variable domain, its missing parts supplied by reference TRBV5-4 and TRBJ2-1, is ETGVTQSPTHLIKTRGQQVTLRCSSQSGHNTVSWYQQALGQGPQFIFQYYREEENGRGNFPPRFSGLQFPNYSSELNVNALELDDSALYLCASSLGMSSSYNEQFFGPGTRLTVL.

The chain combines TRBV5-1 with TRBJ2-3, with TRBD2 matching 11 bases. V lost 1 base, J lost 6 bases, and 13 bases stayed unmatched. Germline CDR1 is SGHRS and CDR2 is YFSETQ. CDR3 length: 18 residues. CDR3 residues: CASSLSRLAGGFDDTQYF. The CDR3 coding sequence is TGCGCCAGCAGCTTGTCCCGGCTAGCGGGGGGTTTTGACGATACGCAGTATTTT.

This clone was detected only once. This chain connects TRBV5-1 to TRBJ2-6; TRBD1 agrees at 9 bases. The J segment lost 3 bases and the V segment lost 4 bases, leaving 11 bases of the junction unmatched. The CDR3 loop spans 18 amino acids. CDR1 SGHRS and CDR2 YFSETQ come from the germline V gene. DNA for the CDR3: TGCGCCAGCAGCGTCTCCGGGACAGGGAAATTTGGGGCCAACGTCCTGACTTTC. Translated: CASSVSGTGKFGANVLTF.

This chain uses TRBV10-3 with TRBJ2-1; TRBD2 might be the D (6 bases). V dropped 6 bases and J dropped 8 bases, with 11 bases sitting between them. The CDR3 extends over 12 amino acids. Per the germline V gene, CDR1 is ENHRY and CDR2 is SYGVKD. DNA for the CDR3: TGTGCCATCAGGCCGCCGGGGGATGAGCAGTTCTTC. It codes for CAIRPPGDEQFF.

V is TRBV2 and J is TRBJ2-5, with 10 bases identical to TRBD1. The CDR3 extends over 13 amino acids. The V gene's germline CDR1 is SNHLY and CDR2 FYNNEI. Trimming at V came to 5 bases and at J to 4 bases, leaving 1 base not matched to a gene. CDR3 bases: TGTGCCAGCAGTTGGGACAGGGGAGAGACCCAGTACTTC. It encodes CASSWDRGETQYF.

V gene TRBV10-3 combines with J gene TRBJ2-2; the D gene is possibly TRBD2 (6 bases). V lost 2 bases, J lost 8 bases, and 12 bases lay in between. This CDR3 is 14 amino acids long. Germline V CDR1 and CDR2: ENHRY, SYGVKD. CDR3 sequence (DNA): TGTGCCATCAGTGAGGAGCGCGCGGGAGGGGAGCTGTTTTTT. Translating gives CAISEERAGGELFF.

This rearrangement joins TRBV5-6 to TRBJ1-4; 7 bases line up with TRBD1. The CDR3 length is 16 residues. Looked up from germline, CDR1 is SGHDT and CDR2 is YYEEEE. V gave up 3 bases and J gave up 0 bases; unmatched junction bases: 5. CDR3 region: CASSSGTVATNEKLFF. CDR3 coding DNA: TGTGCCAGCAGCTCCGGGACAGTAGCAACTAATGAAAAACTGTTTTTT.

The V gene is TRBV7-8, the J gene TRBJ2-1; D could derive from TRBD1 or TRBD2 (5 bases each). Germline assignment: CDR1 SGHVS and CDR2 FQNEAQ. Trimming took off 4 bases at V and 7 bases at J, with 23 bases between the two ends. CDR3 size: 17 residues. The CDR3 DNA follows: TGTGCCAGCAGCTGGCCGCGGCGCGGGCAAGGGGAGAATGAGCAGTTCTTC. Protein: CASSWPRRGQGENEQFF.

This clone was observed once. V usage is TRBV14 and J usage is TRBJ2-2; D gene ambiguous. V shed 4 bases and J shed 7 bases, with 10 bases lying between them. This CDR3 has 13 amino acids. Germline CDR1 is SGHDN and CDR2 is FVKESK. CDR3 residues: CASSPRTVGELFF. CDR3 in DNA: TGTGCCAGCAGCCCGAGGACGGTCGGGGAGCTGTTTTTT.

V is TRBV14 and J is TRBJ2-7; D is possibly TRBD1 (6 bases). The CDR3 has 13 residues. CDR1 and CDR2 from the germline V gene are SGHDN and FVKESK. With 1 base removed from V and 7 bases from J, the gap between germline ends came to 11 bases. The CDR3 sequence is CASSQAGVREQYF. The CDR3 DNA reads TGTGCCAGCAGCCAAGCAGGGGTTAGGGAGCAGTACTTC.

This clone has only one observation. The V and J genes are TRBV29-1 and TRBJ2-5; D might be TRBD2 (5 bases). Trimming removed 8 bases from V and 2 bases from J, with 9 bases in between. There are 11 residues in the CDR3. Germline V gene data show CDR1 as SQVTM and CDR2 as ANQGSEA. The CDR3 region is CSSGSQETQYF. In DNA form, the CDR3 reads TGCAGCAGCGGCAGTCAAGAGACCCAGTACTTC.

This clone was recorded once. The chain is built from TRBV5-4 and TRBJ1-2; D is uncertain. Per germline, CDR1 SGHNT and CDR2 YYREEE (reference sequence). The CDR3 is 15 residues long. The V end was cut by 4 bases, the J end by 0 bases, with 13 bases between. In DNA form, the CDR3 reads TGTGCCAGCAGCCCGGACCCCAGGACTAACTATGGCTACACCTTC. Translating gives CASSPDPRTNYGYTF.

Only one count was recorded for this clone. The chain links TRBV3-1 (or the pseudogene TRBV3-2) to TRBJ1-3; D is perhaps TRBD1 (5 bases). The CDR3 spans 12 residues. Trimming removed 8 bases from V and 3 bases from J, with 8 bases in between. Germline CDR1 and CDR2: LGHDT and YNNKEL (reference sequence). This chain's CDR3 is CASWGDGNTIYF. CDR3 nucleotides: TGTGCCAGCTGGGGGGATGGAAACACCATATATTTT.

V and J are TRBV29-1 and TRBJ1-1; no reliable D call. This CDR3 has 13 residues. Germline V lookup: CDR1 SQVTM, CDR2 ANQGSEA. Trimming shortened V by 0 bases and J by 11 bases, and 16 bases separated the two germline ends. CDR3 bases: TGCAGCGTTGAAGATCGGTATGCCACGACGGCTTTCTTT. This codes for CSVEDRYATTAFF.

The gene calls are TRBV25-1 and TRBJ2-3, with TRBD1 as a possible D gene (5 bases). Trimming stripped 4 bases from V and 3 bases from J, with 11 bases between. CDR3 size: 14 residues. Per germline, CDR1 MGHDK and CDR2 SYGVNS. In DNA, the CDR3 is TGTGCCAGCAGTGGGCAGGGTGGAACAGATACGCAGTATTTT. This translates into CASSGQGGTDTQYF.

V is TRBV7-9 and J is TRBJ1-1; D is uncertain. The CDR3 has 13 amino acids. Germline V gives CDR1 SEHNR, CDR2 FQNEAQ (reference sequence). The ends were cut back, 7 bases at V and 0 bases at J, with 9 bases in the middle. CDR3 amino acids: CASKDDLNTEAFF. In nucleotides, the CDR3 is TGTGCCAGCAAGGATGATCTGAACACTGAAGCTTTCTTT.

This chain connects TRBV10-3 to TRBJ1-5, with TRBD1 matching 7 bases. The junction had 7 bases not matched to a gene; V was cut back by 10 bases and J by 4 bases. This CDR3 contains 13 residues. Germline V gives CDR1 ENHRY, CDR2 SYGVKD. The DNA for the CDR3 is TGTGCCACCGGACAGGCCTGGAATCAGCCCCAGCATTTT. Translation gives CATGQAWNQPQHF.

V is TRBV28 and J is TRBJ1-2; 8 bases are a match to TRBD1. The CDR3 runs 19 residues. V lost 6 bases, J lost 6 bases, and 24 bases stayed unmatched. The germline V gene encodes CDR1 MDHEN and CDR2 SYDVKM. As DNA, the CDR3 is TGTGCCAGCAGGGCCCCCGGAACAGGGGGGCCCGGCGGGATGGATGGCTACACCTTC. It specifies CASRAPGTGGPGGMDGYTF.

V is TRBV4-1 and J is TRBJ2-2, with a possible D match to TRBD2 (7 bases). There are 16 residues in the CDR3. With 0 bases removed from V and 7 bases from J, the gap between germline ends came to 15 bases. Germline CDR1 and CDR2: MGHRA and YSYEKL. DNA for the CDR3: TGCGCCAGCAGCCAAGACAGTACAGGGAGGGTCGGGGAGCTGTTTTTT. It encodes CASSQDSTGRVGELFF.

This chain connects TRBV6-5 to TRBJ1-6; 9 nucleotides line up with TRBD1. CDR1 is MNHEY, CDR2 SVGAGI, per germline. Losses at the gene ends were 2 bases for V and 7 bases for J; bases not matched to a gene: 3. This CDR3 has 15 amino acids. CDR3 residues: CASSYRGQGNSPLHF. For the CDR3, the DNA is TGTGCCAGCAGTTACAGGGGACAGGGAAATTCACCCCTCCACTTT.

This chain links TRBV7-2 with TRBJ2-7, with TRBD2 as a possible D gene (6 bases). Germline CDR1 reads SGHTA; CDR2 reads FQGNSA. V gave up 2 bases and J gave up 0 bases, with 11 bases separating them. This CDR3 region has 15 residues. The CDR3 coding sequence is TGTGCCAGCAGCTTACACGGGGGTAACTCCTACGAGCAGTACTTC. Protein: CASSLHGGNSYEQYF.

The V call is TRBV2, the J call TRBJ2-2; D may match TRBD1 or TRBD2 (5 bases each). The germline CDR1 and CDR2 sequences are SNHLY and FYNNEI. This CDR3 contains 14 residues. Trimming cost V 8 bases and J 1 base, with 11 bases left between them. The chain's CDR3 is CASSGQLNTGELFF. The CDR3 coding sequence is TGTGCCAGCTCGGGGCAGCTGAACACCGGGGAGCTGTTTTTT.